This TCR beta chain was captured by sequencing in a study of cytomegalovirus exposure and HLA in healthy donors. The PCR used 60 Vbeta and 13 Jbeta primers. Clones were sequenced by immunoSEQ multiplex PCR, and TCRdb holds only the in-frame ones, with some missing. The sample holds about 120,000 clones, 80% to 85% seen once. Germline loops: CDR1 SGHVS, CDR2 FQNEAQ. This CDR3 contains 13 residues. Trimming took off 3 bases at V and 3 bases at J, with 8 bases between the two ends. Study results and caveats: In a later analysis, at a false discovery rate of 0.05, 16,951 TCR beta sequences matched HLA alleles.

Remarks on this clone: Antigen specificity is unknown.

The J gene is TRBJ1-2, the V gene TRBV7-8; possibly TRBD1 for D (5 bases). The sequence was collected from a man aged 30 to 39 in good health and CMV-seronegative. Sequenced sample: PBMCs. The CDR3: CASSFGRDYGYTF. The CDR3, as DNA: TGTGCCAGCAGCTTCGGCAGGGACTATGGCTACACCTTC.